This T cell receptor beta chain was retrieved from a study of T cell repertoires in cytomegalovirus infection (dated by TCRdb to between 2017 and 2020). Concerning the study at large: Donor HLA type was relevant to the analysis, because carriage of CMV infection together with the matching HLA type was indicated by public TCR beta signatures.

This clonotype has only a few counts. The specificity of this receptor is unknown. Per-nucleotide qualities are absent, and no much larger clonotype sits a single base away. The CDR3 runs 13 residues from the cysteine to the phenylalanine. The only DNA kept is the CDR3, 39 bases in frame from the first base. According to the germline V gene, CDR1 reads SGHRS and CDR2 reads YFSETQ. V and J lose 0 bases and 10 bases, and a span of 8 bases separates them. Broad study findings and their caveats: In the ex vivo response, HLA-C-restricted CMV-specific TCR beta clonotypes were dominant, and in two of eight donors the single most frequent clonotype came from this HLA-C-restricted group. Carriers of CMV infection plus the relevant HLA type were discriminated by the cumulative frequency of public TCR beta family members in the study cohort and in an independent approximately 360-donor cohort.

The sample was run on an Illumina HiSeq 1500. TCRdb trimmed public reads at Q25 via fastp, called clones via MiXCR and kept in-frame beta chains. All rows with the same CDR3 protein become a single entry with the most common DNA and genes. The sample has about 150,000 distinct CDR3 sequences on record, 23% of them singletons. Together, the top ten hold approximately 11% of the sample. The sequenced sample was PBMCs. The chain is encoded by TRBV5-1 joined to TRBJ1-6, with the D gene not clear enough to name. The receptor comes from a human donor in good health (CMV status not recorded). Some clones in this sample may be carry-over from other donors' samples. The sequence in DNA is TGCGCCAGCAGCTTGGCGGGGAAGTCACCCCTCCACTTT. It translates to CASSLAGKSPLHF.